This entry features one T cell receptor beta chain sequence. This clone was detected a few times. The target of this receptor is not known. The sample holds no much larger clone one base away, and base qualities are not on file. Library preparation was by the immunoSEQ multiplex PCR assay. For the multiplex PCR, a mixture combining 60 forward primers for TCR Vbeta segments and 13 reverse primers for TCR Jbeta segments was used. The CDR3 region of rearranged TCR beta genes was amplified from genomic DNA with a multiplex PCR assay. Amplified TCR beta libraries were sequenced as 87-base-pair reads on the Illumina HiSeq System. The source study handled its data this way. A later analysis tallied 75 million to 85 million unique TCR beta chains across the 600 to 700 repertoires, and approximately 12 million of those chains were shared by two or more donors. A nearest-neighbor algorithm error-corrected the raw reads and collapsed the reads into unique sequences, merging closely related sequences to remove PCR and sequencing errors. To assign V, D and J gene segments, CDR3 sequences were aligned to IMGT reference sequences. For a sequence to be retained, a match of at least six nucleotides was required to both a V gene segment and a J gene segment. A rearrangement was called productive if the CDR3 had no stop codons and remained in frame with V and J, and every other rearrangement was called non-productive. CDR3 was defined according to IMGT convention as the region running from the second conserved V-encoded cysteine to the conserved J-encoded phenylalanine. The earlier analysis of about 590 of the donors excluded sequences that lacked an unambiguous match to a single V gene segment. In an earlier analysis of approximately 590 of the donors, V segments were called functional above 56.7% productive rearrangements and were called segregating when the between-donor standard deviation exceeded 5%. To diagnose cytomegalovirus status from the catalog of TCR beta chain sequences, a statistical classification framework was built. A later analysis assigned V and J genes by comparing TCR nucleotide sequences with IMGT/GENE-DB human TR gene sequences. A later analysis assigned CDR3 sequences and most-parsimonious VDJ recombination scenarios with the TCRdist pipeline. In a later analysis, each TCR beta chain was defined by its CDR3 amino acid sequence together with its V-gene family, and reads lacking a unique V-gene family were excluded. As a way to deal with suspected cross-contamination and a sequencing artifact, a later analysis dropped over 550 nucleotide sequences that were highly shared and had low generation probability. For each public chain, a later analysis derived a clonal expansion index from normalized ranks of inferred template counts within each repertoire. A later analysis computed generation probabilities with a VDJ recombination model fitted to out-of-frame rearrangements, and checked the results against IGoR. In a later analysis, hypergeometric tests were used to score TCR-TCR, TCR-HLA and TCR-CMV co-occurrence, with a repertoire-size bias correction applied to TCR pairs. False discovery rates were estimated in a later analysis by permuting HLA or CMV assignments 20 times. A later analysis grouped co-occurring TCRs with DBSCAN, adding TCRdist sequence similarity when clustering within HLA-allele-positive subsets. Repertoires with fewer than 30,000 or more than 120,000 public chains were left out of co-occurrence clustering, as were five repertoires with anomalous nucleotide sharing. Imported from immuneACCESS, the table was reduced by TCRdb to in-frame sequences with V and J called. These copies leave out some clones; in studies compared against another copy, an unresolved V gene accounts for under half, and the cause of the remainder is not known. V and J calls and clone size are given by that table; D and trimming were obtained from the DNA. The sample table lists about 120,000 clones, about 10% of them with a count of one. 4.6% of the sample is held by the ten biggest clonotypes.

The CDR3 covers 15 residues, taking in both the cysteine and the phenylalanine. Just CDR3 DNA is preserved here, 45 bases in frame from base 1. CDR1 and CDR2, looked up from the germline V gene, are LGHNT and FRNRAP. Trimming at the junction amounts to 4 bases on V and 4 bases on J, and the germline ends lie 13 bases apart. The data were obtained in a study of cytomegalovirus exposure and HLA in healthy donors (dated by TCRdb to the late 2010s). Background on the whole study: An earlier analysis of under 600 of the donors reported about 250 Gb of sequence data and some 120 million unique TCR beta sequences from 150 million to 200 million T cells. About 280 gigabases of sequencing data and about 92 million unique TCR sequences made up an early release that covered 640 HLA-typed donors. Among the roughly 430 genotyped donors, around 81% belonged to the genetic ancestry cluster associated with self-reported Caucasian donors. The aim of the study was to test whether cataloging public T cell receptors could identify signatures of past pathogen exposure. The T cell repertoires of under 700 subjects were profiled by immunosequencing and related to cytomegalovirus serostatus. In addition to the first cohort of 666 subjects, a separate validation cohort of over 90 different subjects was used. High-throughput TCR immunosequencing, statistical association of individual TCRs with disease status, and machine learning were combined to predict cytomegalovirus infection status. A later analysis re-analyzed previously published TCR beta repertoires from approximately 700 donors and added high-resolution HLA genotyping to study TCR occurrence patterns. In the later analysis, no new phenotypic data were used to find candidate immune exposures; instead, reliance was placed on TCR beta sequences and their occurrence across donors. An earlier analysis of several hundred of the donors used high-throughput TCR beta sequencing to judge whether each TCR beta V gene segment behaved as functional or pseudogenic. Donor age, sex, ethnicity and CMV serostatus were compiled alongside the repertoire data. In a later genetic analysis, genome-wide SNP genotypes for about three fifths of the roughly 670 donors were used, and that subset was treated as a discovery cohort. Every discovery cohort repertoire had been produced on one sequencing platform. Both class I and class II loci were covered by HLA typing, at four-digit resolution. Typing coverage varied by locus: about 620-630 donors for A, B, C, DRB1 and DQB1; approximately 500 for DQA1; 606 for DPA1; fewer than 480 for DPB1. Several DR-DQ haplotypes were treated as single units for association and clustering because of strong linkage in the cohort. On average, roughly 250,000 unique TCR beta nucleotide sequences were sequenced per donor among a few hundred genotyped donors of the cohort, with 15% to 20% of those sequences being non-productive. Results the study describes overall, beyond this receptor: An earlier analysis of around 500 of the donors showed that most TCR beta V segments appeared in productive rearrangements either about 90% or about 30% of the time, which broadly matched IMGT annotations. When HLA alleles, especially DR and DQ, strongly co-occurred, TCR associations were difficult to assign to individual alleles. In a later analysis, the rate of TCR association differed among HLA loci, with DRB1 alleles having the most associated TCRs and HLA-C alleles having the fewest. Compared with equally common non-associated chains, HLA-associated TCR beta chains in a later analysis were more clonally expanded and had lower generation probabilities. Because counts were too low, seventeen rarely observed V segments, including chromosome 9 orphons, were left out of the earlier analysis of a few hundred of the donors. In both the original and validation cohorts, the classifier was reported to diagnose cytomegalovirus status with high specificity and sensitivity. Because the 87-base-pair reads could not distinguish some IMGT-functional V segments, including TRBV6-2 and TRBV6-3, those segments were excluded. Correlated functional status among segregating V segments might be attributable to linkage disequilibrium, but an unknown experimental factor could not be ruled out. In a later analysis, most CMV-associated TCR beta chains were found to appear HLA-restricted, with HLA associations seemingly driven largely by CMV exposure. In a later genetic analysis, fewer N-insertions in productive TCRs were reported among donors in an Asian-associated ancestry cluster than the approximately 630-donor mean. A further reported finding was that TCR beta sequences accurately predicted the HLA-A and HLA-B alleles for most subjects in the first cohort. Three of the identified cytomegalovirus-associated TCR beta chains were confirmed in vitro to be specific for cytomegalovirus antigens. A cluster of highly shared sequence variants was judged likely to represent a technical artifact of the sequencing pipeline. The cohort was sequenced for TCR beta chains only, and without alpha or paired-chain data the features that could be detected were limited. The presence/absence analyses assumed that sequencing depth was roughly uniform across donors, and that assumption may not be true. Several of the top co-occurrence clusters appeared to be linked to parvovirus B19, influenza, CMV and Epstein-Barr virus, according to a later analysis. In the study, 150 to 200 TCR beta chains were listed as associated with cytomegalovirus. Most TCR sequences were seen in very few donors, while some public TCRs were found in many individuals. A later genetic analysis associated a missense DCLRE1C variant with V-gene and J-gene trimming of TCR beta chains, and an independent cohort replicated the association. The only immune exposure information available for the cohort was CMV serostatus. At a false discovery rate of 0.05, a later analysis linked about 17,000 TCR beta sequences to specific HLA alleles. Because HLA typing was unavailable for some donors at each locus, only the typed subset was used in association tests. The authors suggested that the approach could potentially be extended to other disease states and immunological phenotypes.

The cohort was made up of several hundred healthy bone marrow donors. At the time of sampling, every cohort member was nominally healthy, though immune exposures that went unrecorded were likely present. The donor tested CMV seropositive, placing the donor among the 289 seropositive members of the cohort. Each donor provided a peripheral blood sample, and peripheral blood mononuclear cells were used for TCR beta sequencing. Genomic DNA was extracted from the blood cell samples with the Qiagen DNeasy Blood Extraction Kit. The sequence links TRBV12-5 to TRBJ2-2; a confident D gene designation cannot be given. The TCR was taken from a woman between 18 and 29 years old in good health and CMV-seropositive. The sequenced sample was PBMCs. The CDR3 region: CASGSIDTSTGELFF. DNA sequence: TGTGCTAGTGGTTCCATAGATACGAGCACCGGGGAGCTGTTTTTT.